The 18 T cell receptor beta chains given below trace back to one sample, sequenced in a study of cytomegalovirus exposure and HLA in healthy donors. Use of 60 Vbeta and 13 Jbeta primers characterized the PCR. Assay: immunoSEQ multiplex PCR; the TCRdb copy retains only in-frame clones and omits some. The data contain some 34,000 clones, roughly two thirds of them singletons. The material sequenced was PBMCs. The receptor set was obtained from a man between 40 and 49 years old in good health and CMV-seropositive.

This clone came up a few times. CDR3: CASSPQGPSYNEQFF. CDR3 in DNA: TGTGCCAGCAGCCCACAGGGGCCGTCCTACAATGAGCAGTTCTTC. The V and J genes are TRBV7-3 and TRBJ2-1, with 7 bases identical to TRBD1. CDR1 is SGHTA, CDR2 FQGTGA, per germline. Trimming removed 5 bases from V and 1 base from J; junction bases left unmatched: 5. The CDR3 loop spans 15 amino acids.

V and J are TRBV11-2 and TRBJ1-5; possible D gene TRBD1, 5 bases. This CDR3 has 14 residues. Trimming stripped 4 bases from V and 6 bases from J, with 13 bases between. CDR1 is SGHAT and CDR2 is FQNNGV in the germline V gene. CDR3 bases: TGTGCCAGCAGCTCGCAGGGAAGGGGTCAGCCCCAGCATTTT. Translated, it gives CASSSQGRGQPQHF.

The chain uses TRBV6-5 and TRBJ1-4; 7 bases align to TRBD1. V was clipped by 2 bases and J by 0 bases; unmatched bases: 3. CDR1 and CDR2 from the germline V gene are MNHEY and SVGAGI. This CDR3 is built from 16 residues. The CDR3 loop reads CASSYQGQATNEKLFF. The CDR3 region has the DNA TGTGCCAGCAGTTACCAAGGACAGGCAACTAATGAAAAACTGTTTTTT.

This clone was found once. The V call is TRBV6-5, the J call TRBJ1-6; possibly TRBD1 for D (5 bases). Germline lookup yields CDR1 MNHEY and CDR2 SVGAGI. The CDR3 loop spans 14 amino acids. V shed 4 bases and J shed 9 bases, with 13 bases lying between them. In DNA form, the CDR3 reads TGTGCCAGCAGTTTGCTGGGGGGTGGTTCACCCCTCCACTTT. It specifies CASSLLGGGSPLHF.

This chain uses TRBV29-1 with TRBJ2-7; D gene uncertain. The CDR3 has 9 amino acids. CDR1 and CDR2 from the germline V gene are SQVTM and ANQGSEA. Trimming stripped 7 bases from V and 3 bases from J, with 4 bases between. The CDR3 nucleotides are TGCAGCGCACTCTACGAGCAGTACTTC. Its translation: CSALYEQYF.

V usage is TRBV29-1 and J usage is TRBJ2-5; TRBD2 is a possible D gene (5 bases). Germline V gene lookup returns CDR1 SQVTM and CDR2 ANQGSEA. The V end was cut by 3 bases, the J end by 4 bases, with 9 bases between. The CDR3 extends over 12 amino acids. The CDR3 here is CSVDSGLETQYF. The CDR3, as DNA: TGCAGCGTTGACTCGGGGTTAGAGACCCAGTACTTC.

CDR3 loop: CASNTGANYGYTF. The CDR3 DNA sequence: TGTGCAAGTAATACAGGGGCGAACTATGGCTACACCTTC. The V and J genes are TRBV28 and TRBJ1-2; TRBD1 aligns across 7 bases. CDR1 MDHEN and CDR2 SYDVKM come from the germline V gene. This CDR3 comprises 13 residues.

This sequence joins TRBV28 and TRBJ1-5, with 8 bases fitting TRBD1. The ends lost 2 bases at V and 2 bases at J; junction bases unmatched: 5. The germline CDR1 and CDR2 sequences are MDHEN and SYDVKM. The CDR3 length is 16 residues. In DNA, the CDR3 is TGTGCCAGCAGTTTACCGCAGGGGGCTGGCAATCAGCCCCAGCATTTT. Translation gives CASSLPQGAGNQPQHF.

The genes are TRBV9 and TRBJ1-4, with D possibly TRBD1 on 5 matching bases. V dropped 4 bases and J dropped 8 bases, with 18 bases sitting between them. The CDR3 is made up of 15 amino acids. CDR1 and CDR2 from the germline V gene are SGDLS and YYNGEE. For the CDR3, the DNA is TGTGCCAGCAGCCCAGGCGGGGGGTTGAGGGAAAAACTGTTTTTT. This sequence encodes CASSPGGGLREKLFF.

The rearrangement links TRBV4-1 to TRBJ2-1; TRBD2 agrees at 10 bases. This CDR3 is 19 amino acids long. J gave up 1 base and V 4 bases, and 13 bases lay outside the gene matches. CDR1 is MGHRA, CDR2 YSYEKL, per germline. CDR3 protein: CASSPGGSVAGGSYNEQFF. Here the CDR3 DNA reads TGCGCCAGCAGCCCAGGGGGATCCGTAGCGGGGGGATCCTACAATGAGCAGTTCTTC.

The V gene is TRBV10-3, the J gene TRBJ2-1, with TRBD2 matching over 7 bases. From germline, CDR1 is ENHRY and CDR2 SYGVKD. The V segment lost 2 bases and the J segment 3 bases; nucleotides outside the gene matches: 4. This CDR3 has 15 amino acids. DNA for the CDR3: TGTGCCATCAGTGAGGAACGGGGGGACTACAATGAGCAGTTCTTC. This translates into CAISEERGDYNEQFF.

This clone was detected only a few times. This chain uses TRBV6-6 with TRBJ2-7; 12 bases are shared with TRBD1. The CDR3 is 15 residues long. Germline V CDR1 and CDR2: MNHNY, SVGAGI (reference sequence). Trimming cost V 1 base and J 5 bases; bases outside gene matches: 3. In nucleotides, the CDR3 is TGTGCCAGCAGTTACTTGGGACAGGGGGCGGACGAGCAGTACTTC. Translation gives CASSYLGQGADEQYF.

The J gene is TRBJ1-1, the V gene TRBV9; D uncertain. Germline CDR1 reads SGDLS; CDR2 reads YYNGEE. This CDR3 contains 14 residues. Trimming shortened V by 3 bases and J by 5 bases, and 14 bases separated the two germline ends. CDR3: CASSGKEGGTEAFF. The CDR3 bases are TGTGCCAGCAGCGGCAAAGAGGGAGGAACTGAAGCTTTCTTT.

The chain couples TRBV29-1 to TRBJ2-6; TRBD1 matches 10 bases. There are 17 residues in the CDR3. Trimming at V came to 6 bases and at J to 4 bases, leaving 12 bases not matched to a gene. Per germline, CDR1 SQVTM and CDR2 ANQGSEA. CDR3 bases: TGCAGCGTGCCCGGGACAGGGGTACTGTCGGGGGCCAACGTCCTGACTTTC. Its protein product is CSVPGTGVLSGANVLTF.

The chain employs TRBV6-5 and TRBJ2-3, with a possible D match to TRBD1 (5 bases). From germline, CDR1 is MNHEY and CDR2 SVGAGI. Trimming took 6 bases from V and 0 from J, leaving 10 bases between them. The CDR3 is 14 residues long. The CDR3 is CASRVPGSTDTQYF. CDR3 in DNA: TGTGCCAGCAGGGTCCCAGGGAGCACAGATACGCAGTATTTT.

This chain uses TRBV28 with TRBJ2-7, with D tentatively TRBD2 (5 bases). CDR3 length: 18 amino acids. Trimming pared 1 base from V and 3 bases from J, leaving 22 bases between. CDR1 and CDR2 from the germline V gene are MDHEN and SYDVKM. CDR3 region: CASSLFPLRTPTRYEQYF. Written as DNA, the CDR3 is TGTGCCAGCAGTTTATTCCCCTTGCGGACTCCAACCCGCTACGAGCAGTACTTC. Variable domain in full (rest from reference TRBV28 and TRBJ2-7): DVKVTQSSRYLVKRTGEKVFLECVQDMDHENMFWYRQDPGLGLRLIYFSYDVKMKEKGDIPEGYSVSREKKERFSLILESASTNQTSMYLCASSLFPLRTPTRYEQYFGPGTRLTVT.

This clone was seen only a few times. CDR3 DNA sequence: TGCAGCGGTACCCAGGGGCAAGAGACCCAGTACTTC. As protein: CSGTQGQETQYF. The chain combines TRBV29-1 with TRBJ2-5; D is perhaps TRBD1 (6 bases). The CDR3 totals 12 residues. CDR1 is SQVTM, CDR2 ANQGSEA, per germline. Trimming shortened V by 7 bases and J by 2 bases, and 11 bases separated the two germline ends.

The sample holds one count of this clone. The chain has TRBV6-5 and TRBJ1-1; 9 bases are a match to TRBD1. The CDR3 totals 15 residues. Germline CDR1 is MNHEY and CDR2 is SVGAGI. V shed 6 bases and J 2 bases; nucleotides not matched to a gene: 7. CDR3 in amino acids: CASRPDRGPNTEAFF. DNA of the CDR3: TGTGCCAGCAGACCGGACAGGGGCCCAAACACTGAAGCTTTCTTT.